One and the same sample provided the 31 T cell receptor beta chains below, sequenced in a study of T cells in Graves' hyperthyroidism and ophthalmopathy. Amplified regions were TCR beta CDR3 sequences from RNA transcripts. The TCR CDR3 first-round RT-PCR relied on the HTBI primer set. MiXCR, applied by TCRdb to the multiplex PCR reads, yields one record per CDR3 protein. The sample yields hundreds of thousands of distinct CDR3 sequences, roughly 14% seen once. The specimen sequenced was blood. The receptors originated from a man younger than 30 with Graves' ophthalmopathy.

This clonotype was recorded many times. This chain uses TRBV20-1 with TRBJ2-5; TRBD1 might be the D (6 bases). Looked up from germline, CDR1 is DFQATT and CDR2 is SNEGSKA (reference sequence). The CDR3 is made up of 13 amino acids. Deletions cut 6 bases from V and 3 bases from J, with 14 bases between. CDR3 DNA: TGCAGTGCCCCCGGTGCAGGGGAAGAGACCCAGTACTTC. This codes for CSAPGAGEETQYF.

This clonotype was detected ten times or more. The chain joins TRBV7-2 to TRBJ1-2; TRBD1 agrees at 8 bases. The V gene's germline CDR1 is SGHTA and CDR2 FQGNSA. V gave up 5 bases and J gave up 8 bases; unmatched junction bases: 13. The CDR3 length is 15 residues. The CDR3 coding sequence is TGTGCCAGCAGCAGAGCCGGGACAGGCGATTGGGGCTACACCTTC. This sequence encodes CASSRAGTGDWGYTF. The full variable domain, in which reference TRBV7-2 and TRBJ1-2 provide the parts outside the CDR3, is GAGVSQSPSNKVTEKGKDVELRCDPISGHTALYWYRQSLGQGLEFLIYFQGNSAPDKSGLPSDRFSAERTGGSVSTLTIQRTQQEDSAVYLCASSRAGTGDWGYTFGSGTRLTVV.

This clonotype was detected many times. V and J are TRBV15 and TRBJ2-7; no firm D call. Trimming took 3 bases from V and 3 from J, leaving 9 bases between them. CDR1 is LNHNV and CDR2 is YYDKDF in the germline V gene (reference sequence). The CDR3 sequence is 13 residues long. DNA of the CDR3: TGTGCCACCAGCAGCCACAGAAACTACGAGCAGTACTTC. This gives the protein CATSSHRNYEQYF.

V is TRBV5-1 and J is TRBJ2-3, with 10 bases lining up with TRBD2. Germline V lookup: CDR1 SGHRS, CDR2 YFSETQ. The ends lost 4 bases at V and 2 bases at J; junction bases unmatched: 10. The CDR3 runs to 17 residues. The CDR3 sequence is CASSQVLLAGDTDTQYF. The CDR3 DNA reads as TGCGCCAGCAGCCAAGTTTTGCTAGCGGGAGACACAGATACGCAGTATTTT.

On this clonotype: A read error is likely, as this CDR3 ends without the conserved phenylalanine or tryptophan. The gene calls are TRBV19 and TRBJ1-2; D uncertain. CDR3 size: 11 residues. Per germline, CDR1 LNHDA and CDR2 SQIVND (reference sequence). V lost 8 bases, J lost 4 bases, and 8 bases lay in between. CDR3 nucleotides: TGTGCCAGTGGGGATGGCTATGGCTACACCCTC. Protein sequence: CASGDGYGYTL.

This clonotype was seen a few times. The gene calls are TRBV24-1 and TRBJ2-1; TRBD1 is a possible D gene (5 bases). The CDR3 totals 13 residues. Trimming cost V 3 bases and J 6 bases, with 8 bases left between them. Germline CDR1 and CDR2: KGHDR and SFDVKD. The CDR3 nucleotides are TGTGCCACCAGTGATGGGGCCCTCAATGAGCAGTTCTTC. It encodes CATSDGALNEQFF.

This clonotype was seen repeatedly, ten times or more. The V and J genes are TRBV5-4 and TRBJ1-1; D is undetermined. This CDR3 has 15 residues. Per the germline V gene, CDR1 is SGHNT and CDR2 is YYREEE (reference sequence). Trimming removed 5 bases at V and 0 bases at J, with 14 bases between. The CDR3, as DNA: TGTGCCAGCAGTCTAAACGGAATTATGAACACTGAAGCTTTCTTT. Protein: CASSLNGIMNTEAFF.

This chain uses TRBV19 with TRBJ2-5; possibly TRBD2 for D (6 bases). From germline, CDR1 is LNHDA and CDR2 SQIVND (reference sequence). V lost 3 bases to trimming and J lost 9 bases, with 17 bases between them. The CDR3 consists of 14 residues. CDR3 region: CASSIALAPGSQYF. Written as DNA, the CDR3 is TGTGCCAGTAGTATTGCTCTAGCGCCTGGGTCCCAGTACTTC. The entire variable domain, with the rest obtained from reference TRBV19 and TRBJ2-5, is as follows: DGGITQSPKYLFRKEGQNVTLSCEQNLNHDAMYWYRQDPGQGLRLIYYSQIVNDFQKGDIAEGYSVSREKKESFPLTVTSAQKNPTAFYLCASSIALAPGSQYFGPGTRLLVL.

Ten or more counts support this clonotype. This rearrangement joins TRBV3-1 to TRBJ1-1; D is unclear. Germline V gene data show CDR1 as LGHDT and CDR2 as YNNKEL (reference sequence). V shed 0 bases and J shed 1 base, with 6 bases lying between them. The CDR3 has 14 amino acids. The chain's CDR3 is CASSQEGENTEAFF. The CDR3 region has the DNA TGTGCCAGCAGCCAAGAAGGCGAGAACACTGAAGCTTTCTTT.

This sequence joins TRBV5-1 and TRBJ2-2, with D maybe TRBD1 (5 bases). The CDR3 has 15 residues. Germline values: CDR1 SGHRS, CDR2 YFSETQ. Trimming shortened V by 1 base and J by 3 bases, and 10 bases separated the two germline ends. The CDR3 coding sequence is TGCGCCAGCAGCTTGCAGGGTGCGGACACCGGGGAGCTGTTTTTT. As protein: CASSLQGADTGELFF.

This clonotype was picked up a small number of times. The chain is built from TRBV5-5 and TRBJ1-1; D might be TRBD1 (6 bases). The germline CDR1 and CDR2 sequences are SGHKS and YYEKEE (reference sequence). The length of the CDR3 is 15 residues. V was cut by 0 bases and J by 10 bases, with 19 bases left in between. The CDR3 spells CASSLAGTGQLVAFF. The CDR3 DNA reads as TGTGCCAGCAGCTTGGCCGGAACAGGGCAGTTGGTAGCTTTCTTT.

This clonotype was picked up many times. J is TRBJ1-5 and V is TRBV13; no reliable D call. V lost 5 bases and J lost 1, with 15 bases in between. Germline CDR1 is PRHDT and CDR2 is FYEKMQ (reference sequence). This CDR3 contains 16 residues. The CDR3 nucleotides read TGTGCCAGCAGCCGACGCCGGCAGGAGAGCAATCAGCCCCAGCATTTT. Translated: CASSRRRQESNQPQHF.

This clonotype was detected ten times or more. This chain links TRBV30 with TRBJ1-5; 7 bases align to TRBD1. The J segment lost 2 bases and the V segment lost 5 bases, leaving 12 bases of the junction unmatched. The CDR3 sequence is 16 residues long. Germline CDR1 and CDR2: GTSNPN and SVGIG (reference sequence). The CDR3 DNA reads TGTGCCTGGGGGTATCGTTGGGGGACAGGCAATCAGCCCCAGCATTTT. It encodes CAWGYRWGTGNQPQHF.

The CDR3 reads CASSQGQGVYEQYF. The CDR3 nucleotides read TGCGCCAGCAGCCAAGGACAGGGAGTCTACGAGCAGTACTTC. The chain carries TRBV4-1 and TRBJ2-7; TRBD1 aligns across 7 bases. The J segment lost 3 bases and the V segment lost 1 base, leaving 3 bases of the junction unmatched. Germline CDR1 MGHRA, CDR2 YSYEKL. This CDR3 region has 14 residues.

As regards this clonotype: It may be a read error: a sequence one base away is much more abundant. The final CDR3 position lacks the conserved phenylalanine or tryptophan, pointing to a likely read error. This rearrangement joins TRBV5-1 to TRBJ2-1; 13 positions match TRBD2. V was pared by 5 bases and J by 0 bases, with 5 bases of the junction left unmatched. CDR1 and CDR2 from the germline V gene are SGHRS and YFSETQ. The length of the CDR3 is 17 residues. This CDR3 is CASSLTSGRVSYNEQFL. The CDR3, as DNA: TGCGCCAGCAGTCTCACTAGCGGGAGGGTCTCCTACAATGAGCAGTTCCTC.

This clonotype showed up many times. The chain joins TRBV5-1 to TRBJ1-3, with D possibly TRBD1 on 6 matching bases. Per the germline V gene, CDR1 is SGHRS and CDR2 is YFSETQ. This CDR3 spans 14 amino acids. Trimming took off 1 base at V and 8 bases at J, with 13 bases between the two ends. CDR3 nucleotide sequence: TGCGCCAGCAGCTTGTGGTCAGGGGAGGACACCATATATTTT. Protein: CASSLWSGEDTIYF.

This clonotype was found many times. The V call is TRBV5-1, the J call TRBJ2-7; D might be TRBD1 (6 bases). V lost 2 bases and J lost 7, with 19 bases in between. The CDR3 has 15 residues. The germline V gene has CDR1 SGHRS and CDR2 YFSETQ. In nucleotides, the CDR3 is TGCGCCAGCAGCTTTAGGGACACCTACCGTGAGGAGCAGTACTTC. Protein product: CASSFRDTYREEQYF.

This clonotype was counted many times. This chain connects TRBV19 to TRBJ1-2; 8 nucleotides line up with TRBD1. V gave up 7 bases and J gave up 6 bases; unmatched junction bases: 16. Germline V gene sequence: CDR1 LNHDA, CDR2 SQIVND (reference sequence). This CDR3 is built from 16 residues. The CDR3 loop reads CASTLFRTGKSNGYTF. CDR3 nucleotides: TGTGCCAGTACCCTATTCCGGACAGGGAAAAGTAATGGCTACACCTTC.

The sample holds many counts of this clonotype. The chain is built from TRBV5-1 and TRBJ2-7; D ambiguous. The ends were cut back, 0 bases at V and 5 bases at J, with 15 bases in the middle. The germline V gene has CDR1 SGHRS and CDR2 YFSETQ. The CDR3 extends over 15 amino acids. In nucleotides, the CDR3 is TGCGCCAGCAGCTTGGGGTTTAAAGAGCCGAACGAGCAGTACTTC. As protein: CASSLGFKEPNEQYF.

The rearrangement links TRBV6-2 or TRBV6-3 to TRBJ2-4; 9 bases map to TRBD1. Germline V gene data show CDR1 as MNHEY and CDR2 as SVGEGT. There are 16 residues in the CDR3. The V gene end was trimmed by 7 bases and the J gene end by 3 bases; junction bases not matched to a gene: 10. The CDR3: CASTEWGQGGKNIQYF. The CDR3, as DNA: TGTGCCAGCACCGAATGGGGACAGGGAGGCAAAAACATTCAGTACTTC.

This chain joins TRBV6-1 and TRBJ2-7, with 8 bases matching TRBD1. V trimming: 6 bases; J trimming: 1 base; junction bases outside the gene matches: 8. Germline V gene lookup returns CDR1 MNHNS and CDR2 SASEGT. CDR3 length equals 15 residues. CDR3 protein: CASRTGTGSSYEQYF. The CDR3 region has the DNA TGTGCCAGCAGAACCGGGACAGGAAGTTCCTACGAGCAGTACTTC.

In this sample, this clonotype turned up once. This chain connects TRBV6-2 or TRBV6-3 to TRBJ2-3, with 10 bases matching TRBD1. With V trimmed by 5 bases and J by 1 base, 6 bases remained unmatched. CDR1 and CDR2 (germline): MNHEY, SVGEGT. The CDR3 is made up of 16 amino acids. The CDR3 protein is CASSDRGRSRTDTQYF. The CDR3 DNA is TGTGCCAGCAGTGACAGGGGGCGTAGTCGCACAGATACGCAGTATTTT.

The chain couples TRBV7-2 to TRBJ2-1; 9 nucleotides line up with TRBD2. The germline V gene encodes CDR1 SGHTA and CDR2 FQGNSA. The CDR3 contains 15 residues. With V trimmed by 5 bases and J by 9 bases, 11 bases remained unmatched. The CDR3 spells CASSALAGGPGEQFF. The CDR3 DNA reads TGTGCCAGCAGCGCACTGGCGGGAGGGCCAGGTGAGCAGTTCTTC.

This clonotype was detected ten times or more. V and J are TRBV6-6 and TRBJ2-7, with TRBD1 as a possible D gene (5 bases). The CDR3 sequence is 14 residues long. With 2 bases removed from V and 4 bases from J, the gap between germline ends came to 12 bases. The V gene's germline CDR1 is MNHNY and CDR2 SVGAGI (reference sequence). The DNA for the CDR3 is TGTGCCAGCAGTTACGACAGTTCTTATTACGAGCAGTACTTC. It is translated as CASSYDSSYYEQYF.

This clonotype was picked up many times. V usage is TRBV24-1 and J usage is TRBJ2-1; 8 bases agree with TRBD1. Germline CDR1 is KGHDR and CDR2 is SFDVKD. The J segment lost 5 bases and the V segment lost 3 bases, leaving 8 bases of the junction unmatched. The CDR3 has 16 amino acids. The CDR3 sequence is CATSDNRGQANNEQFF. CDR3 sequence (DNA): TGTGCCACCAGTGATAACAGGGGACAGGCGAACAATGAGCAGTTCTTC.

This clonotype was observed many times. This sequence joins TRBV2 and TRBJ2-5; possibly TRBD2 for D (5 bases). The CDR3 contains 15 residues. CDR1 and CDR2 (germline): SNHLY, FYNNEI. Trimming removed 8 bases at V and 1 base at J, with 17 bases between. CDR3 bases: TGTGCCAGCGGGTTGGAGGCATGGCTCCAAGAGACCCAGTACTTC. It yields the protein CASGLEAWLQETQYF. The variable domain in full, with the rest retrieved from reference TRBV2 and TRBJ2-5, is EPEVTQTPSHQVTQMGQEVILRCVPISNHLYFYWYRQILGQKVEFLVSFYNNEISEKSEIFDDQFSVERPDGSNFTLKIRSTKLEDSAMYFCASGLEAWLQETQYFGPGTRLLVL.

This clonotype was picked up many times. The chain carries TRBV4-1 and TRBJ2-1; D is unclear. The CDR3 runs to 12 residues. The germline CDR1 and CDR2 sequences are MGHRA and YSYEKL. The V gene lost 2 bases and the J gene lost 7 bases, with 6 bases spanning the gap. CDR3 amino acids: CASSQILNEQFF. As DNA, the CDR3 is TGCGCCAGCAGCCAAATCTTGAATGAGCAGTTCTTC.

The rearrangement links TRBV4-2 to TRBJ2-7; 11 bases align to TRBD2. Losses at the gene ends were 0 bases for V and 5 bases for J; bases not matched to a gene: 6. The CDR3 is made up of 16 amino acids. Germline CDR1 and CDR2: LGHNA and YNFKEQ. The CDR3 is CASSQDFSGGVDEQYF. The CDR3 DNA reads TGTGCCAGCAGCCAAGATTTTAGCGGGGGGGTAGACGAGCAGTACTTC.

The chain's CDR3 is CASSEDRGNQPQHF. CDR3 DNA sequence: TGTGCCAGCAGTGAAGACAGGGGCAATCAGCCCCAGCATTTT. The chain has TRBV6-1 and TRBJ1-5; perhaps TRBD1 as D (6 bases). The CDR3 covers 14 residues. The germline V gene has CDR1 MNHNS and CDR2 SASEGT. Trimming removed 1 base at V and 2 bases at J, with 6 bases between.

This clonotype was seen repeatedly, ten times or more. V is TRBV10-1 and J is TRBJ2-7; weak D call: TRBD2 (5 bases). There are 13 residues in the CDR3. Trimming removed 4 bases at V and 6 bases at J, with 13 bases between. Germline CDR1 is WNHNN and CDR2 is SYGVQD (reference sequence). DNA for the CDR3: TGCGCCAGCAGTGGACCGGGATCTTCCGAGCAGTACTTC. Translating it yields CASSGPGSSEQYF.

This clonotype was seen repeatedly, ten times or more. V is TRBV24-1 and J is TRBJ1-2; tentative D call: TRBD1 (5 bases). Germline V gives CDR1 KGHDR, CDR2 SFDVKD. The length of the CDR3 is 14 residues. V lost 4 bases and J 8 bases, leaving 16 bases between the germline ends. CDR3: CATSDPGGFQGYTF. In DNA, the CDR3 is TGTGCCACCAGTGACCCTGGGGGGTTCCAAGGCTACACCTTC.